These 17 T cell receptor beta chains share one sample of origin, sequenced in a study of T cells in Graves' hyperthyroidism and ophthalmopathy. The source material, RNA transcripts, was used to amplify TCR beta CDR3 regions. The HTBI set primed first-round TCR CDR3 RT-PCR. Each CDR3 protein is one row after TCRdb ran MiXCR on the multiplex PCR reads. Among hundreds of thousands of distinct CDR3 sequences, 15% to 20% were seen once, and the ten largest hold more than 3%. The sequencing sample was made of blood. These receptors came from a woman aged 40 to 55 with Graves' ophthalmopathy.

This clonotype came up a few times. The genes are TRBV9 and TRBJ2-1; perhaps TRBD2 as D (5 bases). Between the trimmed V and J ends, which lost 0 bases and 0 bases, there was a span of 7 bases. The CDR3 has 15 residues. CDR1 is SGDLS and CDR2 is YYNGEE in the germline V gene. The DNA for the CDR3 is TGTGCCAGCAGCGTAGAAGCGGCCTCCTACAATGAGCAGTTCTTC. It is translated as CASSVEAASYNEQFF.

The table lists this clonotype with a few counts. The chain combines TRBV30 with TRBJ1-1; D uncertain. The CDR3 is 13 amino acids. Trimming left V 0 bases short and J 3 bases short, with 8 bases between. Germline V gene data show CDR1 as GTSNPN and CDR2 as SVGIG (reference sequence). The CDR3 DNA follows: TGTGCCTGGAGTGTATCAGCCTACACTGAAGCTTTCTTT. Amino acids: CAWSVSAYTEAFF.

This rearrangement joins TRBV6-5 to TRBJ2-3; the D is unclear. The ends were cut back, 2 bases at V and 4 bases at J, with 7 bases in the middle. The CDR3 is made up of 13 amino acids. Germline lookup yields CDR1 MNHEY and CDR2 SVGAGI. This chain's CDR3 is CASSYRVADTQYF. The CDR3 nucleotides read TGTGCCAGCAGTTACAGGGTGGCAGATACGCAGTATTTT.

This clonotype was seen many times. The chain links TRBV12-3 or TRBV12-4 to TRBJ1-4, with a weak D call TRBD1 (5 bases). The CDR3 spans 15 residues. Trimming took 5 bases from V and 5 from J, leaving 15 bases between them. CDR3 nucleotide sequence: TGTGCCAGCAGTCCTGGGTGGGGGAAGAATGAAAAACTGTTTTTT. Its translation is CASSPGWGKNEKLFF.

The V call is TRBV6-5, the J call TRBJ1-2; TRBD1 matches at 9 bases. This CDR3 spans 16 amino acids. Germline V gives CDR1 MNHEY, CDR2 SVGAGI. V was pared by 5 bases and J by 4 bases, with 11 bases of the junction left unmatched. The CDR3 is CASSPRTGELSYGYTF. For the CDR3, the DNA is TGTGCCAGCAGTCCACGGACAGGGGAACTCAGCTATGGCTACACCTTC.

This clonotype has ten or more counts. V is TRBV3-1 and J is TRBJ2-7; D perhaps matches TRBD1 (5 bases). The germline V gene encodes CDR1 LGHDT and CDR2 YNNKEL (reference sequence). The CDR3 loop spans 13 amino acids. Trimming took off 2 bases at V and 3 bases at J, with 8 bases between the two ends. CDR3 DNA sequence: TGTGCCAGCAGCCAACCCCAGGGCTACGAGCAGTACTTC. Protein product: CASSQPQGYEQYF.

The chain is built from TRBV5-1 and TRBJ2-3, with D perhaps TRBD2 (5 bases). Trimming shortened V by 4 bases and J by 4 bases, and 13 bases separated the two germline ends. The CDR3 runs to 14 residues. CDR1 is SGHRS and CDR2 is YFSETQ in the germline V gene. The CDR3 spells CASSPDQRADTQYF. CDR3 nucleotides: TGCGCCAGCAGCCCGGACCAGAGGGCAGATACGCAGTATTTT.

This clonotype was counted at least ten times. The rearrangement joins TRBV7-2 to TRBJ1-1, with TRBD1 as a possible D gene (5 bases). The V and J ends lost 2 bases and 2 bases respectively, with 12 bases between them. This CDR3 contains 15 residues. The germline V gene has CDR1 SGHTA and CDR2 FQGNSA. The CDR3 DNA reads TGTGCCAGCAGCTTACAGGGTACTTTAAACACTGAAGCTTTCTTT. Translated: CASSLQGTLNTEAFF.

The V call is TRBV10-2, the J call TRBJ2-3; D call uncertain. Germline values: CDR1 WSHSY, CDR2 SAAADI. With 7 bases removed from V and 2 bases from J, the gap between germline ends came to 13 bases. The CDR3 contains 14 residues. The chain's CDR3 is CASKAGLPTDTQYF. The CDR3 DNA reads as TGCGCCAGCAAGGCCGGGTTGCCCACAGATACGCAGTATTTT.

About this clonotype itself: The junction shows a germline mismatch at one end, possibly a read error. The chain carries TRBV15 and TRBJ2-2; weak D call: TRBD1 (6 bases). Germline CDR1 LNHNV, CDR2 YYDKDF (reference sequence). This CDR3 is 16 amino acids long. The CDR3 region is CATSREGFDRDRELFF. The DNA of the CDR3 is TGTGCCACTAGCAGAGAGGGGTTCGATCGGGACAGGGAGCTGTTTTTT.

This clonotype was observed a few times. The chain combines TRBV20-1 with TRBJ2-7, with D uncertain. There are 11 residues in the CDR3. Trimming stripped 2 bases from V and 5 bases from J, with 7 bases between. The germline CDR1 and CDR2 sequences are DFQATT and SNEGSKA (reference sequence). The CDR3 sequence is CSARIRHEQYF. The CDR3 nucleotides are TGCAGTGCTAGAATCCGTCACGAGCAGTACTTC.

The table lists this clonotype with many counts. The chain uses TRBV5-6 and TRBJ2-5, with 7 bases lining up with TRBD1. The CDR3 has 14 residues. The V gene end was trimmed by 5 bases and the J gene end by 2 bases; junction bases not matched to a gene: 6. Germline CDR1 SGHDT, CDR2 YYEEEE. The CDR3 loop reads CASRETGNQETQYF. As DNA, the CDR3 is TGTGCCAGCAGGGAGACAGGGAATCAAGAGACCCAGTACTTC.

This clonotype was counted many times. The chain combines TRBV3-1 with TRBJ2-4, with D tentatively TRBD1 (6 bases). CDR3 length: 13 residues. V was pared by 2 bases and J by 9 bases, with 11 bases between. The germline V gene has CDR1 LGHDT and CDR2 YNNKEL (reference sequence). The CDR3 sequence: CASSQQGHGIQYF. For the CDR3, the DNA is TGTGCCAGCAGCCAACAGGGACACGGCATTCAGTACTTC.

V gene TRBV19 combines with J gene TRBJ1-5, with a weak D call TRBD1 (5 bases). V was cut by 5 bases and J by 7 bases, with 18 bases left in between. The CDR3 covers 15 residues. The V gene's germline CDR1 is LNHDA and CDR2 SQIVND (reference sequence). The CDR3, as DNA: TGTGCCAGTAGTGCGTTAGGAGGGCCAGGGCAGCCCCAGCATTTT. It translates to CASSALGGPGQPQHF.

This clonotype has a count of ten or more. This chain uses TRBV3-1 with TRBJ2-5; TRBD2 is a possible D gene (5 bases). The V gene's germline CDR1 is LGHDT and CDR2 YNNKEL (reference sequence). Trimming took off 2 bases at V and 5 bases at J, with 9 bases between the two ends. CDR3 size: 13 residues. The CDR3 nucleotides read TGTGCCAGCAGCCAACCGGGGATGGAGACCCAGTACTTC. This sequence encodes CASSQPGMETQYF.

The chain uses TRBV27 and TRBJ2-7; no reliable D call. Germline lookup yields CDR1 MNHEY and CDR2 SMNVEV (reference sequence). V was pared by 3 bases and J by 0 bases, with 6 bases between. The CDR3 is 13 residues long. CDR3 sequence reads: CASSFSYSYEQYF. The CDR3 DNA reads as TGTGCCAGCAGTTTTTCCTACTCCTACGAGCAGTACTTC.

This clonotype was counted ten times or more. J is TRBJ1-5 and V is TRBV2, with D possibly being TRBD1 (6 bases). The CDR3 runs to 14 residues. Trimming stripped 5 bases from V and 3 bases from J, with 11 bases between. CDR1 is SNHLY and CDR2 is FYNNEI in the germline V gene. CDR3 bases: TGTGCCAGCAGTTCACAGGGAATCAATCAGCCCCAGCATTTT. The encoded protein is CASSSQGINQPQHF.